The 28 T cell receptor beta chains reported below all come from one sample, sequenced in a study of blood T cells in healthy people across ages. Together with a sample-barcoded 5' primer, a J-beta primer mix was included in a second PCR lasting about 6 to 11 cycles. TCRdb used MiXCR to reprocess the 5' RACE reads, holding one entry per CDR3 protein. The table lists fewer than 1.5 million distinct CDR3 sequences, 42% of them singletons. Sample: blood. Receptors were obtained from a young woman in good health.

In this sample, this clonotype turned up a few times. The chain combines TRBV20-1 with TRBJ2-4, with TRBD2 matching 9 bases. Germline V gives CDR1 DFQATT, CDR2 SNEGSKA (reference sequence). The trim removed 6 bases at V and 1 base at J, leaving 4 bases unmatched. The CDR3 is made up of 14 amino acids. The CDR3 nucleotides read TGCAGTGCGGTAGCGGGAGAGGCCAAAAACATTCAGTACTTC. It codes for CSAVAGEAKNIQYF.

This clonotype was observed a few times. The chain combines TRBV29-1 with TRBJ1-2; D remains unclear. Looked up from germline, CDR1 is SQVTM and CDR2 is ANQGSEA. V was pared by 5 bases and J by 4 bases, with 14 bases between. The CDR3 has 13 amino acids. CDR3 bases: TGCAGCGTTTTTTTGGACGGAGCCTATGGCTACACCTTC. It translates to CSVFLDGAYGYTF.

V and J are TRBV24-1 and TRBJ1-2; D gene unclear. Deletions cut 3 bases from V and 6 bases from J, with 19 bases between. Germline CDR1 KGHDR, CDR2 SFDVKD. The CDR3 contains 16 residues. CDR3 sequence: CATSDPPGVRSHGYTF. The DNA for the CDR3 is TGTGCCACCAGTGATCCCCCGGGAGTGAGGTCCCATGGCTACACCTTC.

This clonotype was detected only a few times. The chain recombines TRBV2 with TRBJ2-4; no clear D. CDR1 is SNHLY and CDR2 is FYNNEI in the germline V gene. V shed 3 bases and J shed 14 bases, with 11 bases lying between them. This CDR3 is built from 11 residues. As DNA, the CDR3 is TGTGCCAGCAGTGATCCCAGTGGAAAGTACTTC. It yields the protein CASSDPSGKYF.

The chain recombines TRBV28 with TRBJ2-3; TRBD2 aligns across 11 bases. Trimming took 4 bases from V and 4 from J; bases not matched to a gene: 13. The CDR3 has 18 residues. Germline CDR1 MDHEN, CDR2 SYDVKM. The CDR3, as DNA: TGTGCCAGCAGTTATCCAGCCCGAGCTAGCGGGGGGTCAGATACGCAGTATTTT. It encodes CASSYPARASGGSDTQYF.

This clonotype was seen a handful of times. This rearrangement joins TRBV18 to TRBJ1-5; D ambiguous. Trimming removed 5 bases from V and 8 bases from J, with 19 bases in between. Germline-derived CDR1 and CDR2 are KGHSH and LQKENI. This CDR3 has 15 residues. DNA of the CDR3: TGTGCCAGCTCAACACGGGCCAATTCCGGGAAGCCCCAGCATTTT. This encodes CASSTRANSGKPQHF.

Comments on this clonotype: The germline gene is not matched at one end of the junction; a read error may be the cause. The chain joins TRBV28 to TRBJ2-3; the match to TRBD2 covers 9 bases. Germline CDR1 and CDR2: MDHEN and SYDVKM. The CDR3 has 12 residues. CDR3 protein: CASILELAGQYF. CDR3 bases: TGTGCCAGCATTTTAGAACTAGCGGGGCAGTATTTT.

V usage is TRBV28 and J usage is TRBJ1-6; no clear D gene. CDR1 MDHEN and CDR2 SYDVKM come from the germline V gene. Trimming stripped 2 bases from V and 11 bases from J, with 7 bases between. CDR3 length: 12 residues. Written as DNA, the CDR3 is TGTGCCAGCAGTTTAATAGGGCCACCCCTCCACTTT. Its protein product is CASSLIGPPLHF.

This clonotype has only a few counts. The V and J genes are TRBV5-1 and TRBJ1-1; 7 bases are shared with TRBD1. The CDR3 runs to 15 residues. Germline V gene lookup returns CDR1 SGHRS and CDR2 YFSETQ. After removal of 4 bases from V and 0 bases from J, the junction contained 6 bases not matched to a gene. CDR3 sequence: CASSGARGVNTEAFF. The CDR3 DNA reads TGCGCCAGCAGCGGAGCCAGGGGGGTGAACACTGAAGCTTTCTTT.

The chain employs TRBV27 and TRBJ2-1, with 7 bases fitting TRBD2. The germline CDR1 and CDR2 sequences are MNHEY and SMNVEV (reference sequence). The CDR3 runs to 14 residues. After removal of 7 bases from V and 7 bases from J, the junction contained 10 bases not matched to a gene. Here the CDR3 reads CASKEGLTGNEQFF. The CDR3 bases are TGTGCCAGCAAGGAGGGACTAACGGGAAATGAGCAGTTCTTC.

This chain joins TRBV12-3 or TRBV12-4 and TRBJ1-1; D remains ambiguous. The CDR3 extends over 12 amino acids. Trimming took 6 bases from V and 0 from J, leaving 5 bases between them. CDR3: CASRIMNTEAFF. CDR3 DNA sequence: TGTGCCAGCAGGATCATGAACACTGAAGCTTTCTTT.

This chain uses TRBV20-1 with TRBJ2-3; 12 nucleotides match TRBD1. Germline values: CDR1 DFQATT, CDR2 SNEGSKA (reference sequence). This CDR3 is 20 amino acids long. V was pared by 3 bases and J by 4 bases, with 20 bases of the junction left unmatched. The CDR3 DNA sequence: TGCAGTGCTAGGGGGGGGCTGACGGGACAGGGGGCGCTCGGAGCAGATACGCAGTATTTT. It translates to CSARGGLTGQGALGADTQYF.

This chain connects TRBV10-3 to TRBJ2-1; a weak D match, TRBD1 (5 bases). The assigned J gene may be wrong: the sequence end matches TRBJ2-7 better. The CDR3 runs 13 residues. Germline V lookup: CDR1 ENHRY, CDR2 SYGVKD. The CDR3 DNA reads TGTGCCATCGGGGCTGGTAACTACAATGAGCAGTACTTC. Translated, it gives CAIGAGNYNEQYF.

The CDR3 DNA is TGCGCCAGCAGCCACGAACCAGGGCAGACCTTCTATGGCTACACCTTC. Protein product: CASSHEPGQTFYGYTF. V is TRBV4-1 and J is TRBJ1-2; perhaps TRBD1 as D (5 bases). Trimming took off 3 bases at V and 4 bases at J, with 18 bases between the two ends. CDR3 length equals 16 residues. CDR1 MGHRA and CDR2 YSYEKL come from the germline V gene.

The rearrangement joins TRBV2 to TRBJ2-3; D is unclear. V was shortened by 7 bases and J by 2 bases, with 13 bases between the two germline ends. This CDR3 is 14 amino acids long. Germline-derived CDR1 and CDR2 are SNHLY and FYNNEI. This chain's CDR3 is CASTIEWTTDTQYF. In nucleotides, the CDR3 is TGTGCCAGCACTATAGAATGGACCACAGATACGCAGTATTTT.

The rearrangement uses TRBV4-1 and TRBJ2-4; no clear D. CDR3 length equals 12 residues. Trimming stripped 1 base from V and 8 bases from J, with 6 bases between. CDR1 is MGHRA and CDR2 is YSYEKL in the germline V gene. CDR3 DNA: TGCGCCAGCAGCCAAGGGTCGGACATTCAGTACTTC. Amino acids: CASSQGSDIQYF.

This clonotype appeared a few times. The chain couples TRBV29-1 to TRBJ2-3, with TRBD2 as a possible D gene (5 bases). In germline, CDR1 is SQVTM, CDR2 ANQGSEA. The CDR3 runs 15 residues. The V gene lost 1 base and the J gene lost 0 bases, with 11 bases spanning the gap. CDR3 region: CSVEGTDSSTDTQYF. The CDR3 nucleotides are TGCAGCGTTGAAGGGACGGACTCTAGCACAGATACGCAGTATTTT.

This rearrangement joins TRBV28 to TRBJ2-7; 10 nucleotides agree with TRBD1. The J call may be incorrect, as the DNA end agrees better with TRBJ2-5. CDR1 is MDHEN and CDR2 is SYDVKM in the germline V gene. This CDR3 comprises 16 residues. The CDR3 bases are TGTGCCAGCAGTTCCCCGACAGGGGGCCCTCGGGAGACCCAGTACTTC. Translated: CASSSPTGGPRETQYF.

This chain's CDR3 is CASSSRGLAGGRTYNEQYF. The DNA for the CDR3 is TGCGCCAGCAGCTCCAGGGGGCTAGCGGGAGGGCGAACGTACAATGAGCAGTACTTC. V usage is TRBV5-1 and J usage is TRBJ2-7; TRBD2 matches at 12 bases. V trimming: 3 bases; J trimming: 7 bases; junction bases outside the gene matches: 20. CDR1 is SGHRS and CDR2 is YFSETQ in the germline V gene. The CDR3 loop spans 19 amino acids.

The chain is built from TRBV9 and TRBJ1-4; tentative D call: TRBD1 (6 bases). Trimming removed 1 base at V and 7 bases at J, with 17 bases between. CDR3 length: 16 residues. Germline V gene sequence: CDR1 SGDLS, CDR2 YYNGEE. For the CDR3, the DNA is TGTGCCAGCAGCGTAAACGAGCACAGGGATGGTGAAAAACTGTTTTTT. Translated: CASSVNEHRDGEKLFF.

The CDR3 region has the DNA TGCGCCAGCAGCCCTACCGGGACATTCCCTGGAAACACCATATATTTT. Translating it yields CASSPTGTFPGNTIYF. The chain couples TRBV5-1 to TRBJ1-3; possibly TRBD1 for D (6 bases). CDR3 length: 16 residues. V lost 4 bases and J lost 2, with 16 bases in between. CDR1 is SGHRS, CDR2 YFSETQ, per germline.

V and J are TRBV20-1 and TRBJ2-3; TRBD2 matches at 11 bases. Germline CDR1 DFQATT, CDR2 SNEGSKA (reference sequence). CDR3 length: 17 amino acids. V lost 1 base and J lost 3; bases outside the gene matches: 9. The CDR3 loop is CSARAADSGRGTDTQYF. Written as DNA, the CDR3 is TGCAGTGCTAGAGCTGCCGATAGCGGGAGGGGGACAGATACGCAGTATTTT.

V usage is TRBV7-9 and J usage is TRBJ2-1; D is possibly TRBD1 (5 bases). The CDR3 consists of 16 residues. Germline V CDR1 and CDR2: SEHNR, FQNEAQ (reference sequence). V lost 5 bases and J 3 bases, leaving 17 bases between the germline ends. This CDR3 is CASSAPKGLGYNEQFF. For the CDR3, the DNA is TGTGCCAGCAGCGCCCCAAAGGGGCTGGGCTACAATGAGCAGTTCTTC.

The genes are TRBV12-5 and TRBJ2-7; 9 nucleotides agree with TRBD1. The CDR3 loop spans 17 amino acids. Looked up from germline, CDR1 is LGHNT and CDR2 is FRNRAP. Losses at the gene ends were 4 bases for V and 0 bases for J; bases not matched to a gene: 10. CDR3 in DNA: TGTGCTAGTGGTTGGGGGAACAAACAGGGGGCCTCCTACGAGCAGTACTTC. Protein sequence: CASGWGNKQGASYEQYF.

This clonotype was picked up a small number of times. The V call is TRBV29-1, the J call TRBJ2-1; 10 bases are a match to TRBD1. V lost 2 bases to trimming and J lost 7 bases; unmatched junction nucleotides: 2. This CDR3 contains 13 residues. From germline, CDR1 is SQVTM and CDR2 ANQGSEA. CDR3 sequence: CSVERQGANEQFF. In DNA, the CDR3 is TGCAGCGTTGAAAGACAGGGGGCTAATGAGCAGTTCTTC.

The DNA of the CDR3 is TGCAGCGCTCTACTCTCCCGGGTCAACACTGAAGCTTTCTTT. Amino acids: CSALLSRVNTEAFF. The chain is built from TRBV29-1 and TRBJ1-1; D unresolved. The V end lost 7 bases, the J end lost 2 bases, and 17 bases lay between the germline ends. The CDR3 is made up of 14 amino acids. Per the germline V gene, CDR1 is SQVTM and CDR2 is ANQGSEA.

This clonotype was observed a handful of times. The chain couples TRBV12-5 to TRBJ2-7, with 7 bases lining up with TRBD2. This CDR3 comprises 15 residues. Germline V CDR1 and CDR2: LGHNT, FRNRAP. V lost 7 bases to trimming and J lost 5 bases; unmatched junction nucleotides: 14. CDR3 amino acids: CASASGGVVRNEQYF. The CDR3 coding sequence is TGTGCTAGTGCCTCGGGGGGAGTGGTTCGAAACGAGCAGTACTTC.

The rearrangement uses TRBV5-6 and TRBJ1-6; 7 nucleotides match TRBD1. The CDR3 extends over 15 amino acids. CDR1 and CDR2 (germline): SGHDT, YYEEEE. With V trimmed by 1 base and J by 3 bases, 1 base remained unmatched. CDR3 DNA sequence: TGTGCCAGCAGCTTGCAGGGGGACTATAATTCACCCCTCCACTTT. Protein sequence: CASSLQGDYNSPLHF.